This record looks at one T cell receptor beta chain sequence and its context. The CDR3 covers 12 residues. Germline V gene sequence: CDR1 MNHEY, CDR2 SVGEGT. Trimming stripped 10 bases from V and 3 bases from J, with 10 bases between. This entry comes from a study of blood T cells in healthy people across ages. Primers used in a second PCR of roughly 6 to 11 cycles were a sample-barcoded 5' primer and a J-beta primer mix. A template-switch adaptor containing 12 random nucleotides labeled each cDNA molecule. MiXCR, run by TCRdb on the 5' RACE reads, gives a single entry per CDR3 protein. The sample includes under 1,100,000 distinct CDR3 sequences, less than 25% of them seen just once. This sample was also put to use in a study of T cells of mothers and their children.

The sequencing input was blood. The receptor comes from a girl under 10 years old in good health. This sequence joins TRBV6-2 or TRBV6-3 and TRBJ1-3, with D possibly matching TRBD1 (5 bases). CDR3 loop: CATGTDGNTIYF. CDR3 coding DNA: TGTGCCACCGGGACGGATGGAAACACCATATATTTT.